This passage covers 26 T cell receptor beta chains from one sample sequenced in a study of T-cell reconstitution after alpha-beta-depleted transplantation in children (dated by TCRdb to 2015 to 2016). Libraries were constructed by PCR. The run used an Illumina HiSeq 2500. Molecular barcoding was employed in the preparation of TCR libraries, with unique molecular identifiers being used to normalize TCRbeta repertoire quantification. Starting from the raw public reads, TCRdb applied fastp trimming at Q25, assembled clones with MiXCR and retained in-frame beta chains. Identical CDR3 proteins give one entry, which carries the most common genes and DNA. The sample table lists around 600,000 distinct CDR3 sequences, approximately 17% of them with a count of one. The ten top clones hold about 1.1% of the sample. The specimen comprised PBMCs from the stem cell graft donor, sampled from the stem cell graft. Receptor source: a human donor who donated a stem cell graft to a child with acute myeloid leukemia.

The CDR3 region has the DNA TGCAGTGCTCCCTGGAGGGGATTAGATACGCAGTATTTT. Translation gives CSAPWRGLDTQYF. The chain is built from TRBV20-1 and TRBJ2-3; a possible D gene is TRBD2 (6 bases). Germline V gene sequence: CDR1 DFQATT, CDR2 SNEGSKA (reference sequence). Deletions cut 5 bases from V and 5 bases from J, with 14 bases between. This CDR3 contains 13 residues.

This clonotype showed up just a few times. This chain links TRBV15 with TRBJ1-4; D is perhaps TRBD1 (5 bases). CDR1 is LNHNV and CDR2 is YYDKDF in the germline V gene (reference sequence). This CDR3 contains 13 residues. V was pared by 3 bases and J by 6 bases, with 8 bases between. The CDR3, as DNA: TGTGCCACCAGCAGCAGGGTTGATGAAAAACTGTTTTTT. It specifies CATSSRVDEKLFF.

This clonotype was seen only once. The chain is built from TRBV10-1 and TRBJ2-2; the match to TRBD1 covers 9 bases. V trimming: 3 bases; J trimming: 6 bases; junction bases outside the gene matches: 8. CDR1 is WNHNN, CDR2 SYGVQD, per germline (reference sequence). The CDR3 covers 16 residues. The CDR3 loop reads CASSDPGQGVAGELFF. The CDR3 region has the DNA TGCGCCAGCAGTGACCCGGGACAGGGAGTGGCCGGGGAGCTGTTTTTT.

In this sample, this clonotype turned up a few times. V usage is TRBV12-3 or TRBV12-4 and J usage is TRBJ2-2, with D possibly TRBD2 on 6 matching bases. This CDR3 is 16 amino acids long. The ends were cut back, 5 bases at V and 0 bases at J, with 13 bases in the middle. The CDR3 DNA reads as TGTGCCAGCAGTCCCTCGGGACTCACGAACACCGGGGAGCTGTTTTTT. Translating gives CASSPSGLTNTGELFF.

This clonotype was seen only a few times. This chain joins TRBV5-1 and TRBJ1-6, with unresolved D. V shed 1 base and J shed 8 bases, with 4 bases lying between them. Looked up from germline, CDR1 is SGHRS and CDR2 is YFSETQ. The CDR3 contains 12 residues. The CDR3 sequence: CASSLWDSPLHF. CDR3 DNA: TGCGCCAGCAGCTTGTGGGATTCACCCCTCCACTTT.

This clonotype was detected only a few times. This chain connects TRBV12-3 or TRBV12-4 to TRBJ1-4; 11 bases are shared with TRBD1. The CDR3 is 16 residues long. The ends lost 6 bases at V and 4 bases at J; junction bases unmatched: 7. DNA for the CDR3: TGTGCCAGCAGCCACAGGGACAGGGGGAGTAATGAAAAACTGTTTTTT. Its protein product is CASSHRDRGSNEKLFF.

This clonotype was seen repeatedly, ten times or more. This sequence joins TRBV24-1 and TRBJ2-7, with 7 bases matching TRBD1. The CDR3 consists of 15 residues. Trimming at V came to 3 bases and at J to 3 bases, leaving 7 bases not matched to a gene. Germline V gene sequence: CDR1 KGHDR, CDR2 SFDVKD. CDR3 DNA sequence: TGTGCCACCAGTGATACCCGGGACAGCTTCTACGAGCAGTACTTC. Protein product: CATSDTRDSFYEQYF.

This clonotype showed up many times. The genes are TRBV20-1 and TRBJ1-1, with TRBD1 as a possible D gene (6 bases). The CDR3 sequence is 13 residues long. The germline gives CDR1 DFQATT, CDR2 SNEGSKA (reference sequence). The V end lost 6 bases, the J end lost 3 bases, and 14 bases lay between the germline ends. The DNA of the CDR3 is TGCAGTGCCAGCCCAGGGGCCGACACTGAAGCTTTCTTT. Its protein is CSASPGADTEAFF.

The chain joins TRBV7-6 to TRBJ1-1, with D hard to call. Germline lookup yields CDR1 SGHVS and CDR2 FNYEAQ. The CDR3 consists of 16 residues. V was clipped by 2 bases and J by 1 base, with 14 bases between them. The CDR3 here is CASSLSERIPNTEAFF. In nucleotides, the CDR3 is TGTGCCAGCAGCTTATCAGAAAGAATTCCGAACACTGAAGCTTTCTTT.

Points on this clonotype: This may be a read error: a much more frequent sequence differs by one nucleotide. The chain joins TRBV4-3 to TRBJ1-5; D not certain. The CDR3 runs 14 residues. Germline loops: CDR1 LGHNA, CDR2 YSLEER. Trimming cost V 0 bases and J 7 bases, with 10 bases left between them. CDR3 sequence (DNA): TGCGCCAGCAGCCAAGATCGAGTGGGCCAGCCCCAGCATTTT. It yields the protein CASSQDRVGQPQHF.

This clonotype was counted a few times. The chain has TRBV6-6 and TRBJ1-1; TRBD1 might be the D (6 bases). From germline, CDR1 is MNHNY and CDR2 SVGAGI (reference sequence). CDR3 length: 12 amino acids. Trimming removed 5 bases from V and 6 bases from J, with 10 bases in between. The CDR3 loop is CASSRQEPEAFF. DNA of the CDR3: TGTGCCAGCAGTCGACAGGAGCCTGAAGCTTTCTTT.

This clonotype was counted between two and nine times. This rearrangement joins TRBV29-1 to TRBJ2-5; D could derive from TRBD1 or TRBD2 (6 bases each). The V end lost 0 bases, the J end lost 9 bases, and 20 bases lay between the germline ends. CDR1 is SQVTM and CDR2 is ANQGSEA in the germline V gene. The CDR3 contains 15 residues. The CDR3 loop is CSVEDPATGGGSQYF. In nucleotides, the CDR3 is TGCAGCGTTGAAGATCCTGCGACAGGTGGAGGGTCCCAGTACTTC.

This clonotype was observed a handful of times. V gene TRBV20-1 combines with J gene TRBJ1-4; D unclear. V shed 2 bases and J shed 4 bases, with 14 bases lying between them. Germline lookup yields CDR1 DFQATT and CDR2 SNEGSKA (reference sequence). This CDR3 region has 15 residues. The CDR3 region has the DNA TGCAGTGCTAGACCCCTGGAGCAACTTAATGAAAAACTGTTTTTT. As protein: CSARPLEQLNEKLFF.

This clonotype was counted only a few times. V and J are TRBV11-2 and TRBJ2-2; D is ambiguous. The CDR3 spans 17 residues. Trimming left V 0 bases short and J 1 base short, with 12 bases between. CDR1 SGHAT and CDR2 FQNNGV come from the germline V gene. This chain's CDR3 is CASSLDGRARNTGELFF. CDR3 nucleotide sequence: TGTGCCAGCAGCTTAGACGGTAGGGCCCGGAACACCGGGGAGCTGTTTTTT.

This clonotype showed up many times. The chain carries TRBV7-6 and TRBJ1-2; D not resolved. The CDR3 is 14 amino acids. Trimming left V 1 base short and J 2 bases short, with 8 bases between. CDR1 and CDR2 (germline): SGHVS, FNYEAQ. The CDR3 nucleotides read TGTGCCAGCAGCTTAGAAGGACGGAACTATGGCTACACCTTC. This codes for CASSLEGRNYGYTF.

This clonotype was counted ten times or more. DNA of the CDR3: TGCAGTGCTAGCGAGGGGGACCTATCCTACACTGAAGCTTTCTTT. This sequence encodes CSASEGDLSYTEAFF. The chain uses TRBV20-1 and TRBJ1-1, with a tentative D call TRBD1 (6 bases). V was trimmed by 3 bases and J by 3 bases, leaving 17 bases between them. The CDR3 sequence is 15 residues long. Germline loops: CDR1 DFQATT, CDR2 SNEGSKA (reference sequence).

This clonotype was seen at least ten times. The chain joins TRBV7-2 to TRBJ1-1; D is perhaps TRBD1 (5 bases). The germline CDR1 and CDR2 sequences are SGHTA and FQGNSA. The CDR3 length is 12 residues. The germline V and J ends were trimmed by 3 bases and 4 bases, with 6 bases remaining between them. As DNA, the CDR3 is TGTGCCAGCAGCTTGACAGTCACTGAAGCTTTCTTT. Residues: CASSLTVTEAFF.

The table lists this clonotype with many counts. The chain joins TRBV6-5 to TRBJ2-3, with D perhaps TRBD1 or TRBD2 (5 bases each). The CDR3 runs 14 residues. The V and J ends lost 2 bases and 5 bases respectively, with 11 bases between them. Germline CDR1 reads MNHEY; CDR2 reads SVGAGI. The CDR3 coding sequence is TGTGCCAGCAGTTACCGGGACCGACGAGATACGCAGTATTTT. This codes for CASSYRDRRDTQYF.

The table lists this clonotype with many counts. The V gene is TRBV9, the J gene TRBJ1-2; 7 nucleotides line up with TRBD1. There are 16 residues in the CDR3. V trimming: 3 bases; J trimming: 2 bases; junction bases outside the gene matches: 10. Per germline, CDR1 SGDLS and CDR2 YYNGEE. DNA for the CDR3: TGTGCCAGCAGCGCGACCACAGGGGATTACAACTATGGCTACACCTTC. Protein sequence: CASSATTGDYNYGYTF. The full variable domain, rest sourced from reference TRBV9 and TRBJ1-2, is DSGVTQTPKHLITATGQRVTLRCSPRSGDLSVYWYQQSLDQGLQFLIQYYNGEERAKGNILERFSAQQFPDLHSELNLSSLELGDSALYFCASSATTGDYNYGYTFGSGTRLTVV.

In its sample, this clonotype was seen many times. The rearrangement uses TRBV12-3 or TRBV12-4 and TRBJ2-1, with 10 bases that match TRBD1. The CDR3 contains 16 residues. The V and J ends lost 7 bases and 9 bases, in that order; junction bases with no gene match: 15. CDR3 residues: CASTSGTGAAKGEQFF. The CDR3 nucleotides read TGTGCCAGCACCTCGGGGACAGGGGCCGCGAAAGGTGAGCAGTTCTTC.

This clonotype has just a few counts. The DNA of the CDR3 is TGTGCCAGCTCACCACGTGCAGGGGCCTTCCTCAATGAGCAGTTCTTC. This encodes CASSPRAGAFLNEQFF. The chain has TRBV18 and TRBJ2-1; weak D call: TRBD1 (6 bases). Germline CDR1 is KGHSH and CDR2 is LQKENI. This CDR3 has 16 residues. Trimming stripped 1 base from V and 6 bases from J, with 16 bases between.

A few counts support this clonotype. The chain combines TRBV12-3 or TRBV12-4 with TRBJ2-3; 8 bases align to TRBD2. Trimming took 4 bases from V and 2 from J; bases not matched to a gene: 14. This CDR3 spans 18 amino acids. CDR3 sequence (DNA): TGTGCCAGCAGTTCCAACGGCGTAGCGGGGTTCTACACAGATACGCAGTATTTT. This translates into CASSSNGVAGFYTDTQYF.

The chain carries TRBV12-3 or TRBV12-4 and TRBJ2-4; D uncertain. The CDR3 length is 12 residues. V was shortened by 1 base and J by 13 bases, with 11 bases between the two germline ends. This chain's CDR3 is CASSLVGNWQYF. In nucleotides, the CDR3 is TGTGCCAGCAGTTTAGTAGGGAATTGGCAGTACTTC.

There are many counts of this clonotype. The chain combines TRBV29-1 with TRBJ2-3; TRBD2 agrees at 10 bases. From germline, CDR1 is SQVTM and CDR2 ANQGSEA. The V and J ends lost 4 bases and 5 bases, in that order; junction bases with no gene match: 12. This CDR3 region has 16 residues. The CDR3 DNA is TGCAGCGTTGCAAGCGGGGGGGGCTCCCCCTTAGATACGCAGTATTTT. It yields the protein CSVASGGGSPLDTQYF.

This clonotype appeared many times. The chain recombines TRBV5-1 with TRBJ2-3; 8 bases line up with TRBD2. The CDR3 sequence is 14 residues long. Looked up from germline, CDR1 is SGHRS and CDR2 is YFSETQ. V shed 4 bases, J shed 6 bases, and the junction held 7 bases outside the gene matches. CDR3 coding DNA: TGCGCCAGCAGCCCAGGACTAGCAGCCGATACGCAGTATTTT. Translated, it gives CASSPGLAADTQYF.

The CDR3 DNA follows: TGCGCCAGCAGCTCCGGGACAGACTTCACCGGGGAGCTGTTTTTT. As protein: CASSSGTDFTGELFF. The genes are TRBV5-1 and TRBJ2-2; 7 nucleotides line up with TRBD1. Trimming at V came to 3 bases and at J to 4 bases, leaving 6 bases not matched to a gene. CDR1 and CDR2 from the germline V gene are SGHRS and YFSETQ. The CDR3 covers 15 residues.